The clone carrying this T cell receptor beta chain has only a few counts. The data were taken from a study of cytomegalovirus exposure and HLA in healthy donors. PCR involved 60 Vbeta and 13 Jbeta primers. The data were produced by immunoSEQ multiplex PCR, yet TCRdb's version contains in-frame clones alone and is incomplete. Of approximately 78,000 clones listed, approximately 70% were seen once; the top ten hold roughly 21%. Sequenced sample: PBMCs. The source of this sequence is a man aged 40-50 years in good health and CMV-seropositive.

CDR3 in amino acids: CASSLPRGGPYNEQFF. The DNA for the CDR3 is TGTGCCAGCAGTCTCCCACGCGGGGGGCCCTACAATGAGCAGTTCTTC. The chain couples TRBV28 to TRBJ2-1; 8 bases are a match to TRBD2. Germline V lookup: CDR1 MDHEN, CDR2 SYDVKM. CDR3 length equals 16 residues. Trimming at V came to 5 bases and at J to 2 bases, leaving 8 bases not matched to a gene.